Below, 2 T cell receptor beta chains from the same sample are listed, as sequenced in a study of shared clonotypes between healthy human individuals. Profiled with immunoSEQ multiplex PCR; TCRdb holds only in-frame clones, not every one. The repertoire holds about 530,000 clones, roughly 95% seen once, with about 0.064% in the top ten. The material sequenced was naive CD4+ T cells sorted from blood. Subset reported: CD45RA+ positively selected. All receptors come from a woman aged 30 to 39 in good health.

V usage is TRBV28 and J usage is TRBJ2-7; D ambiguous. With 3 bases removed from V and 0 bases from J, the gap between germline ends came to 6 bases. Germline-derived CDR1 and CDR2 are MDHEN and SYDVKM. This CDR3 is 13 amino acids long. The CDR3 bases are TGTGCCAGCAGTTTCCCTAACTCCTACGAGCAGTACTTC. Its protein product is CASSFPNSYEQYF.

The chain's CDR3 is CASSQTSGTNEQFF. Written as DNA, the CDR3 is TGTGCCAGCAGCCAAACTAGCGGGACCAATGAGCAGTTCTTC. The chain couples TRBV4-2 to TRBJ2-1, with 10 bases aligning to TRBD2. Germline V gene sequence: CDR1 LGHNA, CDR2 YNFKEQ. The CDR3 has 14 amino acids. Trimming removed 2 bases from V and 6 bases from J; junction bases left unmatched: 1.